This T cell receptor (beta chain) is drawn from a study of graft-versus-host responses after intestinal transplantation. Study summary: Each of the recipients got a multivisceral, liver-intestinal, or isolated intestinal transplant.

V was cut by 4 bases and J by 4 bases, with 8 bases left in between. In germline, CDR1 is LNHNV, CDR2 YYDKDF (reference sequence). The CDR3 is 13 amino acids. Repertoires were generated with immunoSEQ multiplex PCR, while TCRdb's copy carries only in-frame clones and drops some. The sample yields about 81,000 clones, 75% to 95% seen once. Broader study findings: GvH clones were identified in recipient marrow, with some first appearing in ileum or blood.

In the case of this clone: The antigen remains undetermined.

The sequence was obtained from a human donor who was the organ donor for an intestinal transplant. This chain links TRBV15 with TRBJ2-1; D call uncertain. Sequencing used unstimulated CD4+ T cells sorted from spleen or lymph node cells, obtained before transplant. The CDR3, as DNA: TGTGCCACCAGCAAGCGACTTTACAATGAGCAGTTCTTC. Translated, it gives CATSKRLYNEQFF.